A selection of T cell receptor beta chains follows, all from one sample in a study of blood T cell repertoires in COVID-19. TCRdb keeps only in-frame clones here, not all; method: immunoSEQ multiplex PCR. The sample contains fewer than 350,000 clones, 90% of which appear only once. The specimen sequenced was peripheral blood. The source of these receptors is a woman under 40 with COVID-19, enrolled during active disease. Each CDR3 is given with its conserved first and last residue. Each record gives: J gene, V gene, D gene, clone size, CDR3 protein, CDR3 DNA. A D gene is named only where the DNA matches it firmly. Only part of the rows carry a size: once, few, many, or a class if the clone is expanded.

J: TRBJ1-2
V: TRBV6-5
D: TRBD1
size: NA
CDR3: CATFIGGYGYTF
DNA: TGTGCCACCTTTATAGGGGGCTACGGCTACACCTTC

J: TRBJ2-3
V: TRBV5-1
D: TRBD1
size: NA
CDR3: CASSRGQGSVTDTQYF
DNA: TGCGCCAGCAGCAGGGGACAGGGGAGCGTCACAGATACGCAGTATTTT

J: TRBJ1-5
V: TRBV7-2
D: NA
size: NA
CDR3: CASTLGHQPQHF
DNA: TGTGCCAGCACCTTAGGGCATCAGCCCCAGCATTTT

J: TRBJ1-5
V: TRBV7-9
D: TRBD1
size: NA
CDR3: CASSPLGTADQPQHF
DNA: TGTGCCAGCAGCCCCCTCGGGACAGCAGATCAGCCCCAGCATTTT

J: TRBJ2-7
V: TRBV5-1
D: TRBD1
size: NA
CDR3: CASTGQGVHEQYF
DNA: TGCGCCAGCACAGGACAGGGGGTCCACGAGCAGTACTTC

J: TRBJ1-2
V: TRBV30
D: NA
size: NA
CDR3: CAWSVFAGERDGYTF
DNA: TGTGCCTGGAGTGTATTCGCCGGGGAGCGTGATGGCTACACCTTC

J: TRBJ2-1
V: TRBV12-3/TRBV12-4
D: TRBD2
size: NA
CDR3: CASLAATYNEQFF
DNA: TGTGCCAGCCTAGCGGCTACCTACAATGAGCAGTTCTTC

J: TRBJ2-6
V: TRBV2
D: NA
size: NA
CDR3: CASSATREAWTGANVLTF
DNA: TGTGCCAGCAGTGCCACAAGGGAGGCGTGGACTGGGGCCAACGTCCTGACTTTC

J: TRBJ1-1
V: TRBV10-3
D: NA
size: NA
CDR3: CAISEGRTGTTEAFF
DNA: TGTGCCATCAGTGAGGGGCGAACAGGGACCACTGAAGCTTTCTTT

J: TRBJ1-2
V: TRBV3-1/TRBV3-2
D: NA
size: NA
CDR3: CASSQRDRVYGYTF
DNA: TGTGCCAGCAGCCAAAGAGACCGGGTCTATGGCTACACCTTC

J: TRBJ1-2
V: TRBV30
D: NA
size: NA
CDR3: CAWGPGVGGYTF
DNA: TGTGCCTGGGGACCCGGGGTCGGAGGCTACACCTTC

J: TRBJ1-5
V: TRBV2
D: NA
size: few
CDR3: CASRQGNQPQHF
DNA: TGTGCCAGCAGACAGGGCAATCAGCCCCAGCATTTT

J: TRBJ2-3
V: TRBV5-6
D: TRBD2
size: NA
CDR3: CASSLIGGREGTDTQYF
DNA: TGTGCCAGCAGCTTAATCGGCGGGAGGGAGGGGACAGATACGCAGTATTTT

J: TRBJ1-5
V: TRBV12-3/TRBV12-4
D: NA
size: NA
CDR3: CASTLRGGRPQHF
DNA: TGTGCCAGCACTCTTAGGGGGGGGCGGCCCCAGCATTTT

J: TRBJ1-1
V: TRBV7-3
D: NA
size: NA
CDR3: CASSNKGSGTEAFF
DNA: TGTGCCAGCAGCAATAAAGGGAGTGGCACTGAAGCTTTCTTT

J: TRBJ2-3
V: TRBV5-4
D: TRBD1
size: once
CDR3: CASSPNRGRGDTQYF
DNA: TGTGCCAGCAGCCCCAACAGGGGGCGAGGAGATACGCAGTATTTT

J: TRBJ1-5
V: TRBV10-3
D: NA
size: NA
CDR3: CAISAGGNQPQHF
DNA: TGTGCCATCTCGGCCGGGGGTAATCAGCCCCAGCATTTT

J: TRBJ2-7
V: TRBV28
D: TRBD1
size: NA
CDR3: CASSLHRGPVEQYF
DNA: TGTGCCAGCAGTTTACACAGGGGCCCTGTCGAGCAGTACTTC

J: TRBJ2-7
V: TRBV7-2
D: TRBD1
size: NA
CDR3: CASSFTGGSYEQYF
DNA: TGTGCCAGCAGCTTTACAGGGGGCTCCTACGAGCAGTACTTC

J: TRBJ2-7
V: TRBV28
D: NA
size: once
CDR3: CASSFPTIGSYEQYF
DNA: TGTGCCAGCAGTTTCCCGACTATCGGGTCCTACGAGCAGTACTTC

J: TRBJ2-5
V: TRBV9
D: TRBD1
size: NA
CDR3: CASSPRFFRTGGSETQYF
DNA: TGTGCCAGCAGCCCGAGATTTTTCCGAACAGGGGGCAGTGAGACCCAGTACTTC

J: TRBJ2-7
V: TRBV30
D: NA
size: NA
CDR3: CAWSVFGYEQYF
DNA: TGTGCCTGGAGTGTCTTCGGGTACGAGCAGTACTTC

J: TRBJ1-1
V: TRBV10-3
D: NA
size: NA
CDR3: CAISEDFNTEAFF
DNA: TGTGCCATCAGTGAGGACTTTAACACTGAAGCTTTCTTT

J: TRBJ2-1
V: TRBV24-1
D: TRBD1
size: NA
CDR3: CATSDPQTGANEQFF
DNA: TGTGCCACCAGTGATCCGCAGACAGGGGCGAATGAGCAGTTCTTC

J: TRBJ2-7
V: TRBV6-5
D: TRBD2
size: NA
CDR3: CASRRSREGRYEQYF
DNA: TGTGCCAGTAGACGTAGCCGGGAGGGCCGCTACGAGCAGTACTTC

J: TRBJ2-7
V: TRBV27
D: TRBD1
size: few
CDR3: CASSASGTGKYEQYF
DNA: TGTGCCAGCAGCGCCTCCGGGACAGGGAAATACGAGCAGTACTTC